This T cell receptor beta chain was recovered during a study of T-cell memory formation after mild COVID-19. Whole-study context: TCR clusters largely stayed donor specific.

General observations from the study: Whether day 37 second-wave clones are SARS-CoV-2-specific was not confirmed. Memory cells collected pre-infection included some clones that later responded, suggesting cross-reactive memory joined.

This clonotype was seen just once. Its antigen is still unknown. The germline V and J ends were trimmed by 1 base and 1 base, with 14 bases remaining between them. The CDR3 is 16 residues long. Germline assignment: CDR1 SGHRS and CDR2 YFSETQ. TCRdb processed the 5' RACE reads anew with MiXCR; each CDR3 protein has one entry. The sample has around 510,000 distinct CDR3 sequences, roughly 21% seen once. Sequenced sample: PBMCs or a T cell subset sorted from them (not recorded which). The source is an adult woman who had mild COVID-19 (a few samples of this study predate the infection). Cell type and time point are not known. V usage is TRBV5-1 and J usage is TRBJ1-1; no clear D gene. This CDR3 is CASSLRSGSPNTEAFF. CDR3 nucleotides: TGCGCCAGCAGCTTGCGTTCGGGGTCTCCGAACACTGAAGCTTTCTTT.